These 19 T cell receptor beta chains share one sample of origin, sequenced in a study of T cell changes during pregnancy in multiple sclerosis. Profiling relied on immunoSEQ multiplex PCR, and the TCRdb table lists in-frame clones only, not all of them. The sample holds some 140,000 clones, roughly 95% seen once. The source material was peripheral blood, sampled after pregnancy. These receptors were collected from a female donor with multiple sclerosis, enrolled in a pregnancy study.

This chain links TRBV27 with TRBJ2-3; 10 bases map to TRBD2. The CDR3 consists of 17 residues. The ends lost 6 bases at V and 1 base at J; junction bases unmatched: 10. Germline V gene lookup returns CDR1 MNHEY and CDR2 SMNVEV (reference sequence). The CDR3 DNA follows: TGTGCCAGCAGGGACCTCGGGACTAGCGCCCGCACAGATACGCAGTATTTT. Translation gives CASRDLGTSARTDTQYF.

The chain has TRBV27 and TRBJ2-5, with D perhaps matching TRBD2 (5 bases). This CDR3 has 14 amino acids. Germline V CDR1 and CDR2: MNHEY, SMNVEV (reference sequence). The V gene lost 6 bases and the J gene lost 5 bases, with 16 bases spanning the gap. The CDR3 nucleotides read TGTGCCAGCAGGGTACAGTTTCGGACTGAGACCCAGTACTTC. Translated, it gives CASRVQFRTETQYF.

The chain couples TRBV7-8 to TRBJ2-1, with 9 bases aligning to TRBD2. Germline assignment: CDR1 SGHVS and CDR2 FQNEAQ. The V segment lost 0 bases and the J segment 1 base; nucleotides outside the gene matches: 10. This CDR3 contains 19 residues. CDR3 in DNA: TGTGCCAGCAGCTTAGCCGGGGGTAGCGGGAGTCGTTCCTACAATGAGCAGTTCTTC. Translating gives CASSLAGGSGSRSYNEQFF.

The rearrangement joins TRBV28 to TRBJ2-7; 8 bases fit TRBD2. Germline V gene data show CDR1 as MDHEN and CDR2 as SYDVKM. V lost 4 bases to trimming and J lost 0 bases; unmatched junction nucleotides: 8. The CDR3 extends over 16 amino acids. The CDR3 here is CASSSPRTSTSYEQYF. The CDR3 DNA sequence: TGTGCCAGCAGTTCTCCTAGGACTAGCACCTCCTACGAGCAGTACTTC. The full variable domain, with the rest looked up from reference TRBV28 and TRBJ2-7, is DVKVTQSSRYLVKRTGEKVFLECVQDMDHENMFWYRQDPGLGLRLIYFSYDVKMKEKGDIPEGYSVSREKKERFSLILESASTNQTSMYLCASSSPRTSTSYEQYFGPGTRLTVT.

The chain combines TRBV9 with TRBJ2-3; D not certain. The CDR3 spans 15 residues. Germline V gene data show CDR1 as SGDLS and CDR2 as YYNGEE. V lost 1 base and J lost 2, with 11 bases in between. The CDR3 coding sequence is TGTGCCAGCAGCGTAACCTCAGATAACACAGATACGCAGTATTTT. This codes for CASSVTSDNTDTQYF. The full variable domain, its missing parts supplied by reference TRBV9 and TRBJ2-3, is DSGVTQTPKHLITATGQRVTLRCSPRSGDLSVYWYQQSLDQGLQFLIQYYNGEERAKGNILERFSAQQFPDLHSELNLSSLELGDSALYFCASSVTSDNTDTQYFGPGTRLTVL.

This chain's CDR3 is CASSVEDPGTTYTGELFF. In DNA form, the CDR3 reads TGTGCCAGCAGCGTAGAGGACCCCGGGACTACCTACACCGGGGAGCTGTTTTTT. The chain uses TRBV9 and TRBJ2-2; 7 nucleotides agree with TRBD2. V lost 0 bases and J lost 3; bases outside the gene matches: 11. In germline, CDR1 is SGDLS, CDR2 YYNGEE. The CDR3 spans 18 residues.

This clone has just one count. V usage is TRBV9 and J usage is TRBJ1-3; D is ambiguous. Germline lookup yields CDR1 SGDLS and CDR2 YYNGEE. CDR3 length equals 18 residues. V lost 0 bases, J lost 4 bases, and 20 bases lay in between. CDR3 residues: CASSVGEGRLGSGNTIYF. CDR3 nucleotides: TGTGCCAGCAGCGTAGGGGAGGGCAGGTTAGGATCCGGAAACACCATATATTTT. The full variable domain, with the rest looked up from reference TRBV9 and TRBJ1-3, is DSGVTQTPKHLITATGQRVTLRCSPRSGDLSVYWYQQSLDQGLQFLIQYYNGEERAKGNILERFSAQQFPDLHSELNLSSLELGDSALYFCASSVGEGRLGSGNTIYFGEGSWLTVV.

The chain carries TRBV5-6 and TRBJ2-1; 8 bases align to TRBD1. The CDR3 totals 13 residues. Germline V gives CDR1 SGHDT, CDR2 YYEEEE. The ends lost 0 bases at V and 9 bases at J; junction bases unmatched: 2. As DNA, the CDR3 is TGTGCCAGCAGCTTGGGACAGGGGAGTGAGCAGTTCTTC. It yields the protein CASSLGQGSEQFF.

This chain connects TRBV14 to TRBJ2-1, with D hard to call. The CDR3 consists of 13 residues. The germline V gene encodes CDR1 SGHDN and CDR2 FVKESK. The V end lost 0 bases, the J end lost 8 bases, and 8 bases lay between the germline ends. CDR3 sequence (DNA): TGTGCCAGCAGCCAAGATCTTGTCGATGAGCAGTTCTTC. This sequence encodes CASSQDLVDEQFF. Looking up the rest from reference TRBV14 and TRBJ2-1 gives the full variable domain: EAGVTQFPSHSVIEKGQTVTLRCDPISGHDNLYWYRRVMGKEIKFLLHFVKESKQDESGMPNNRFLAERTGGTYSTLKVQPAELEDSGVYFCASSQDLVDEQFFGPGTRLTVL.

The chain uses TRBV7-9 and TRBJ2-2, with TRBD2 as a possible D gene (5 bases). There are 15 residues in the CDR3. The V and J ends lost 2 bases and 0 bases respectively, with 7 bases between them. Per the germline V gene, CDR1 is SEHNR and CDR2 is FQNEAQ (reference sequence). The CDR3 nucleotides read TGTGCCAGCAGCTTATACGGGACGAACACCGGGGAGCTGTTTTTT. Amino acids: CASSLYGTNTGELFF.

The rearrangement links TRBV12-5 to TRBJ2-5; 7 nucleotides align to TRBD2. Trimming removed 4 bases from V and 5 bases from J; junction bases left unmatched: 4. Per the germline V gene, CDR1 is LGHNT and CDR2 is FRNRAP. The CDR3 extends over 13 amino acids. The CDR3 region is CASGYEGGETQYF. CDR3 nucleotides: TGTGCTAGTGGTTATGAGGGAGGGGAGACCCAGTACTTC.

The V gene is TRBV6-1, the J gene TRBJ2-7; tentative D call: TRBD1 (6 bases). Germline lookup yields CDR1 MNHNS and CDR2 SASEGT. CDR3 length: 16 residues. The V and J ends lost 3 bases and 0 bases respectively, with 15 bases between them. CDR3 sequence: CASSDFARGVSYEQYF. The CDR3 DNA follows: TGTGCCAGCAGTGATTTCGCCAGGGGAGTCTCCTACGAGCAGTACTTC.

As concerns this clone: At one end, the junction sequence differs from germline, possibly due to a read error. The CDR3 bases are TGTGCTAGCAGTCGGGACTCTTTGATCGATGAGCAGTTCTTC. It codes for CASSRDSLIDEQFF. V gene TRBV7-7 combines with J gene TRBJ2-1; possible D gene TRBD2, 6 bases. Germline-derived CDR1 and CDR2 are SSHAT and FNYEAQ (reference sequence). The CDR3 is 14 amino acids.

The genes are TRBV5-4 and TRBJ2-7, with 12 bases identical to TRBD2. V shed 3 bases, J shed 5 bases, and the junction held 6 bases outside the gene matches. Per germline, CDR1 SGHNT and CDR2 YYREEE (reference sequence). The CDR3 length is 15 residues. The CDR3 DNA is TGTGCCAGCAGCTCGCCGCGACTAGCGGGAGACGAGCAGTACTTC. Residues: CASSSPRLAGDEQYF.

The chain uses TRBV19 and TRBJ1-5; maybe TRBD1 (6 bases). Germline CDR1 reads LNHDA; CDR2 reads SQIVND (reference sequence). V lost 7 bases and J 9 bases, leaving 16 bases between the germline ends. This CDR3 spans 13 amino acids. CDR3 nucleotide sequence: TGTGCCAGTACCGAAGGGGGGGGAACGCCCCAGCATTTT. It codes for CASTEGGGTPQHF.

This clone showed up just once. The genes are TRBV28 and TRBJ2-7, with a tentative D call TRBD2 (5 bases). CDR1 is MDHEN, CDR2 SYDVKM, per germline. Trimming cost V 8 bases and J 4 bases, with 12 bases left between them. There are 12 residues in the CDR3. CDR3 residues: CASLGLAYEQYF. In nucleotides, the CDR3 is TGTGCCAGCCTAGGTCTAGCATACGAGCAGTACTTC.

This chain's CDR3 is CASSLGQMKNTEAFF. DNA of the CDR3: TGTGCCAGCAGCTTGGGACAGATGAAGAACACTGAAGCTTTCTTT. V gene TRBV7-8 combines with J gene TRBJ1-1; TRBD1 agrees at 7 bases. With 3 bases clipped from V and 1 base from J, the junction kept 5 bases outside the gene matches. CDR1 and CDR2 (germline): SGHVS, FQNEAQ. The CDR3 covers 15 residues.

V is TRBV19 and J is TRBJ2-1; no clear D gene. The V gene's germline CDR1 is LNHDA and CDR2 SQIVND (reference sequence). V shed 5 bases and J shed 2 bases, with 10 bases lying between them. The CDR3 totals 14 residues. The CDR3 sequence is CASSSPGPYNEQFF. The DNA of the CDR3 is TGTGCCAGTAGTTCCCCAGGTCCCTACAATGAGCAGTTCTTC.

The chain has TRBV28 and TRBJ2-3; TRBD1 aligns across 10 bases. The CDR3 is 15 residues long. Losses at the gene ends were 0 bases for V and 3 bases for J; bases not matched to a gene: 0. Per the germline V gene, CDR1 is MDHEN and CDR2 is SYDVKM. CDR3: CASSLWGQGTDTQYF. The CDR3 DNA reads TGTGCCAGCAGTTTATGGGGACAGGGGACAGATACGCAGTATTTT. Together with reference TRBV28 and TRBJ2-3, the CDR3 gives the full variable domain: DVKVTQSSRYLVKRTGEKVFLECVQDMDHENMFWYRQDPGLGLRLIYFSYDVKMKEKGDIPEGYSVSREKKERFSLILESASTNQTSMYLCASSLWGQGTDTQYFGPGTRLTVL.